This T cell receptor beta chain is drawn from a study of OX40 agonist ivuxolimab in advanced cancers. Germline V gene lookup returns CDR1 SGHTA and CDR2 FQGNSA. V lost 1 base, J lost 10 bases, and 10 bases lay in between. The CDR3 length is 12 residues. Only in-frame clones appear in the TCRdb table, and some are missing; sequencing was by immunoSEQ multiplex PCR. The sample holds 35,000 or so clones, 65% to 90% seen once. The clonotype comes from an adult with an advanced solid tumor such as melanoma, head and neck, liver or kidney cancer. The J gene is TRBJ1-1, the V gene TRBV7-2; maybe TRBD1 (5 bases). This sample comprised CD4+ or CD8+ T cells sorted from blood, obtained in a trial of the OX40 agonist ivuxolimab. The CDR3 DNA is TGTGCCAGCAGCTTAGGAGGGGCTGTAGCTTTCTTT. Translating it yields CASSLGGAVAFF.